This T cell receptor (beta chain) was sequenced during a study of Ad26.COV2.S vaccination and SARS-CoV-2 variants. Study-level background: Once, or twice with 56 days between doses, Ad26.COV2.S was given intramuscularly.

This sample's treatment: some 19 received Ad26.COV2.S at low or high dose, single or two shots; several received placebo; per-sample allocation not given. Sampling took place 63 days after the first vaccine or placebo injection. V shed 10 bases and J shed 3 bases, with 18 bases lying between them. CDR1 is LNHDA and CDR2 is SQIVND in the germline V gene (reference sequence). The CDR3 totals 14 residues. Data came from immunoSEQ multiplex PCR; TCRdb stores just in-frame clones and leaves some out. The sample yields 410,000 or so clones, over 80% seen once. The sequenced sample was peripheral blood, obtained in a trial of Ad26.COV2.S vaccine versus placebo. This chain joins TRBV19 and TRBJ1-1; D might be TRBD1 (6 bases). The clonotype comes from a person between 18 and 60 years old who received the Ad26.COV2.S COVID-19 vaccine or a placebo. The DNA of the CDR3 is TGTGCCACCACCTCGGACAGCTTCTACACTGAAGCTTTCTTT. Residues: CATTSDSFYTEAFF.